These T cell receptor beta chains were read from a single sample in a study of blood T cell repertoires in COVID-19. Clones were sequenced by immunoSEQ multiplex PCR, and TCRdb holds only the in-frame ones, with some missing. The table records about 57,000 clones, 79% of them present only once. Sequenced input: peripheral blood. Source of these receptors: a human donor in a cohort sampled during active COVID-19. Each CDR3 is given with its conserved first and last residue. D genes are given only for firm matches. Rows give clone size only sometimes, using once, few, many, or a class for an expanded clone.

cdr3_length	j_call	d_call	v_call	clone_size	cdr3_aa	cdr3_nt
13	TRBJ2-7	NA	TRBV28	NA	CASLSDISYEQYF	TGTGCCAGCCTATCAGACATCTCCTACGAGCAGTACTTC
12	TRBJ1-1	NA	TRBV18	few	CASSPAGYKAFF	TGTGCCAGCTCACCTGCAGGATATAAAGCTTTCTTT
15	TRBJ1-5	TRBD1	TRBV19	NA	CASSLLDRGNQPQHF	TGTGCCAGTAGTCTATTGGACAGGGGTAATCAGCCCCAGCATTTT
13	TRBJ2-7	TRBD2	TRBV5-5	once	CAIQREASYEQYF	TGTGCCATCCAGCGGGAGGCGTCCTACGAGCAGTACTTC
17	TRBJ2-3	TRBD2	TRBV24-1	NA	CATSDWGTSGKEDTQYF	TGTGCCACCAGTGATTGGGGGACTAGCGGGAAGGAAGATACGCAGTATTTT
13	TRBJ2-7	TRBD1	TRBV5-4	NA	CASSLDRGYEQYF	TGTGCCAGCAGCTTGGACAGGGGCTACGAGCAGTACTTC
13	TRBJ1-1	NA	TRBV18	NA	CASSRSRDTEAFF	TGTGCCAGCTCACGGAGCAGGGACACTGAAGCTTTCTTT
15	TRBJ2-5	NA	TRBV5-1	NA	CASSLEVGSGETQYF	TGCGCCAGCAGCTTGGAAGTAGGTTCGGGGGAGACCCAGTACTTC
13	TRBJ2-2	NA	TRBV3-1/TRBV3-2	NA	CASSRSEFGELFF	TGTGCCAGCAGCCGAAGTGAGTTCGGGGAGCTGTTTTTT
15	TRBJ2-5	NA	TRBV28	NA	CASSFGGHRQETQYF	TGTGCCAGCAGTTTCGGCGGACATCGACAAGAGACCCAGTACTTC
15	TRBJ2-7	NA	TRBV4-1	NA	CASSQDHRMSDEQYF	TGCGCCAGCAGCCAAGATCATCGCATGTCGGACGAGCAGTACTTC
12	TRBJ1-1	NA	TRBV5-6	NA	CASSLGGFEAFF	TGTGCCAGCAGCTTGGGTGGCTTTGAAGCTTTCTTT
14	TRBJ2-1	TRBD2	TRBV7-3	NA	CASSSTSVYNEQFF	TGTGCCAGCAGTTCGACTAGCGTATACAATGAGCAGTTCTTC
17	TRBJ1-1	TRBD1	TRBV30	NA	CAWSAGTGGQSRTEAFF	TGTGCCTGGAGTGCCGGGACAGGGGGTCAATCGAGGACTGAAGCTTTCTTT
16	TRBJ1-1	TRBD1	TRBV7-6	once	CASSHGKGQPNTEAFF	TGTGCCAGCAGCCATGGTAAGGGACAGCCGAACACTGAAGCTTTCTTT
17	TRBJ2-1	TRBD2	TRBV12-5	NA	CASGKGTSGRVRGEQFF	TGTGCTAGTGGTAAAGGCACTAGCGGGAGGGTTAGGGGTGAGCAGTTCTTC